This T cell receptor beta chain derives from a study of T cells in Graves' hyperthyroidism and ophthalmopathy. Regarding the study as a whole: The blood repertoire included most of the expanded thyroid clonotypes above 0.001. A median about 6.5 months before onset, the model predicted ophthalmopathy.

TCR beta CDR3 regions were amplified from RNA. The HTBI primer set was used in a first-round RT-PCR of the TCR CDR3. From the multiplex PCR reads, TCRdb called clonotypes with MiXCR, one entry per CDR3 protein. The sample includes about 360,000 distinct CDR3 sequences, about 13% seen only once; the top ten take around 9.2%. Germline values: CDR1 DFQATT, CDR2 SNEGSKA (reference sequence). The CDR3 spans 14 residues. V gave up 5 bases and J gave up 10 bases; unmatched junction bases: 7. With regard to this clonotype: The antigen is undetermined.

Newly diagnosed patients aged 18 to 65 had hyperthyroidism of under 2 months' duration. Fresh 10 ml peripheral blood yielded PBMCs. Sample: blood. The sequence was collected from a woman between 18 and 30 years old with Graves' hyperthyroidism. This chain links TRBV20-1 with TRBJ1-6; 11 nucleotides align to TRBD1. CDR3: CSADTGQGGSPLHF. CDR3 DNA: TGCAGTGCTGACACGGGACAGGGGGGATCACCCCTCCACTTT.